The 25 T cell receptor beta chains listed next were all sequenced from one sample in a study of blood T cell repertoires in COVID-19. The method was immunoSEQ multiplex PCR; TCRdb's version includes in-frame clones alone and lacks a portion of them. The sample yields approximately 500,000 clones, approximately 87% seen once. The sample consisted of PBMCs or T cells enriched from blood (not recorded which). All receptors derive from a woman in her thirties or forties who had recovered from COVID-19.

V and J are TRBV27 and TRBJ1-5, with D maybe TRBD1 (5 bases). Germline lookup yields CDR1 MNHEY and CDR2 SMNVEV (reference sequence). The CDR3 covers 17 residues. V was trimmed by 3 bases and J by 2 bases, leaving 17 bases between them. The DNA for the CDR3 is TGTGCCAGCAGTTTGGCAGGGAACCCTTTTGGCAATCAGCCCCAGCATTTT. Protein product: CASSLAGNPFGNQPQHF.

V and J are TRBV7-2 and TRBJ1-2, with 9 nucleotides matching TRBD1. This CDR3 region has 14 residues. Germline CDR1 is SGHTA and CDR2 is FQGNSA. The junction had 6 bases not matched to a gene; V was cut back by 3 bases and J by 7 bases. The CDR3 here is CASSLGDREGGYTF. In DNA, the CDR3 is TGTGCCAGCAGCTTGGGGGACAGGGAGGGTGGCTACACCTTC.

This clone has only one observation. The CDR3 spells CASSPPPGLAGGETQYF. CDR3 in DNA: TGTGCCAGCTCACCACCTCCAGGCCTAGCGGGAGGAGAGACCCAGTACTTC. The rearrangement uses TRBV18 and TRBJ2-5; 11 bases agree with TRBD2. The CDR3 has 17 residues. Germline loops: CDR1 KGHSH, CDR2 LQKENI. V lost 0 bases to trimming and J lost 4 bases; unmatched junction nucleotides: 7.

This chain connects TRBV12-3 or TRBV12-4 to TRBJ2-2; D is unclear. The CDR3 has 13 residues. V shed 4 bases and J shed 3 bases, with 6 bases lying between them. The CDR3 sequence is CASSWYYTGELFF. The CDR3 DNA reads TGTGCCAGCAGTTGGTACTACACCGGGGAGCTGTTTTTT.

This clone was observed at least ten times. The sample has other DNA sequences that encode this CDR3 too. The chain uses TRBV7-2 and TRBJ1-2, with unresolved D. CDR1 SGHTA and CDR2 FQGNSA come from the germline V gene. V was shortened by 4 bases and J by 5 bases, with 14 bases between the two germline ends. The CDR3 is 14 residues long. Here the CDR3 DNA reads TGTGCCAGCAGCTCCTCAGGTGGGCAGTATGGCTACACCTTC. Residues: CASSSSGGQYGYTF.

The chain has TRBV4-1 and TRBJ1-5; maybe TRBD1 (6 bases). The CDR3 covers 15 residues. Trimming stripped 5 bases from V and 0 bases from J, with 11 bases between. The V gene's germline CDR1 is MGHRA and CDR2 YSYEKL. The CDR3 region has the DNA TGCGCCAGCAGCTTACAGGGTAATAGCAATCAGCCCCAGCATTTT. Residues: CASSLQGNSNQPQHF.

The chain uses TRBV18 and TRBJ1-5; 7 bases align to TRBD1. J lost 5 bases, V lost 5 bases, and 12 bases had no gene match. CDR1 and CDR2 from the germline V gene are KGHSH and LQKENI. The CDR3 has 16 residues. The DNA for the CDR3 is TGTGCCAGCTCATACACAGGGACTCAGGGGGATCAGCCCCAGCATTTT. It translates to CASSYTGTQGDQPQHF.

V is TRBV6-2 or TRBV6-3 and J is TRBJ2-7; TRBD1 matches 10 bases. Trimming at V came to 4 bases and at J to 10 bases, leaving 10 bases not matched to a gene. Germline V gene lookup returns CDR1 MNHEY and CDR2 SVGEGT. The CDR3 loop spans 14 amino acids. CDR3: CASSSTGGFNPQYF. CDR3 DNA sequence: TGTGCCAGCAGTTCGACAGGGGGCTTTAATCCCCAGTACTTC.

The chain carries TRBV7-2 and TRBJ1-2; 8 positions match TRBD1. V dropped 1 base and J dropped 4; count of bases not matched to a gene: 5. Germline CDR1 and CDR2: SGHTA and FQGNSA. The CDR3 consists of 15 residues. This CDR3 is CASSLGTGLGYGYTF. The CDR3 bases are TGTGCCAGCAGCTTAGGGACAGGGCTTGGCTATGGCTACACCTTC.

The chain couples TRBV2 to TRBJ1-6; 8 positions agree with TRBD1. The CDR3 consists of 14 residues. Germline CDR1 reads SNHLY; CDR2 reads FYNNEI. V shed 9 bases, J shed 9 bases, and the junction held 10 bases outside the gene matches. CDR3 region: CARKDRGFGSPLHF. CDR3 nucleotide sequence: TGTGCCAGGAAAGACAGGGGTTTTGGTTCACCCCTCCACTTT.

The chain links TRBV19 to TRBJ2-7; TRBD1 matches at 9 bases. This CDR3 contains 15 residues. Trimming at V came to 5 bases and at J to 5 bases, leaving 10 bases not matched to a gene. The germline V gene encodes CDR1 LNHDA and CDR2 SQIVND (reference sequence). In nucleotides, the CDR3 is TGTGCCAGTAGTCTACCCGGGACAGGGTTTCACGAGCAGTACTTC. Protein sequence: CASSLPGTGFHEQYF.

In its sample, this clone was seen once. J is TRBJ2-7 and V is TRBV25-1, with TRBD1 identical over 9 bases. Per germline, CDR1 MGHDK and CDR2 SYGVNS. This CDR3 contains 16 residues. The ends lost 4 bases at V and 2 bases at J; junction bases unmatched: 9. Here the CDR3 reads CASSALGQGLAYEQYF. Written as DNA, the CDR3 is TGTGCCAGCAGTGCGCTGGGACAGGGTCTCGCCTACGAGCAGTACTTC.

The CDR3 region is CASSQDTGWPLGYTF. Here the CDR3 DNA reads TGCGCCAGCAGCCAAGATACGGGGTGGCCGTTGGGCTACACCTTC. This chain uses TRBV4-3 with TRBJ1-2; D is uncertain. Looked up from germline, CDR1 is LGHNA and CDR2 is YSLEER. The V end was cut by 0 bases, the J end by 8 bases, with 16 bases between. The CDR3 runs to 15 residues.

The chain employs TRBV24-1 and TRBJ2-1; TRBD2 aligns across 8 bases. The V gene's germline CDR1 is KGHDR and CDR2 SFDVKD. V shed 3 bases, J shed 9 bases, and the junction held 12 bases outside the gene matches. The CDR3 totals 16 residues. The CDR3: CATSDHVLGLAGEQFF. CDR3 nucleotide sequence: TGTGCCACCAGTGATCACGTATTAGGACTAGCTGGTGAGCAGTTCTTC.

The chain has TRBV7-8 and TRBJ1-1, with TRBD1 matching 9 bases. The germline V gene encodes CDR1 SGHVS and CDR2 FQNEAQ. This CDR3 comprises 15 residues. With 1 base clipped from V and 6 bases from J, the junction kept 6 bases outside the gene matches. The CDR3 nucleotides are TGTGCCAGCAGCTTAGGGACAGGGGATTCCGCTGAAGCTTTCTTT. Translation: CASSLGTGDSAEAFF. Looking up the rest from reference TRBV7-8 and TRBJ1-1 gives the full variable domain: GAGVSQSPRYKVAKRGQDVALRCDPISGHVSLFWYQQALGQGPEFLTYFQNEAQLDKSGLPSDRFFAERPEGSVSTLKIQRTQQEDSAVYLCASSLGTGDSAEAFFGQGTRLTVV.

As to this clone: Other DNA sequences of this sample code for an identical CDR3. The chain joins TRBV7-2 to TRBJ2-1, with D possibly TRBD1 on 5 matching bases. The germline V gene has CDR1 SGHTA and CDR2 FQGNSA. V was shortened by 4 bases and J by 4 bases, with 8 bases between the two germline ends. CDR3 length: 13 amino acids. CDR3 protein: CASSSDSYNEQFF. In nucleotides, the CDR3 is TGTGCCAGCAGCTCCGACAGTTACAATGAGCAGTTCTTC. Looking up the rest from reference TRBV7-2 and TRBJ2-1 gives the full variable domain: GAGVSQSPSNKVTEKGKDVELRCDPISGHTALYWYRQSLGQGLEFLIYFQGNSAPDKSGLPSDRFSAERTGGSVSTLTIQRTQQEDSAVYLCASSSDSYNEQFFGPGTRLTVL.

This clone has only one observation. The chain combines TRBV27 with TRBJ2-7, with 9 bases identical to TRBD1. This CDR3 has 15 amino acids. V shed 5 bases, J shed 3 bases, and the junction held 8 bases outside the gene matches. Germline loops: CDR1 MNHEY, CDR2 SMNVEV (reference sequence). CDR3 in DNA: TGTGCCAGCAGTGGACCGGGACAGGGTCTCTACGAGCAGTACTTC. It specifies CASSGPGQGLYEQYF.

This chain connects TRBV30 to TRBJ2-1; 8 positions agree with TRBD1. V shed 4 bases, J shed 9 bases, and the junction held 17 bases outside the gene matches. Looked up from germline, CDR1 is GTSNPN and CDR2 is SVGIG (reference sequence). This CDR3 has 16 residues. CDR3 residues: CAWTNIRGPLQSEQFF. For the CDR3, the DNA is TGTGCCTGGACTAACATCAGGGGGCCCTTACAAAGTGAGCAGTTCTTC.

The V call is TRBV10-3, the J call TRBJ1-2; 8 positions agree with TRBD1. There are 14 residues in the CDR3. V trimming: 4 bases; J trimming: 7 bases; junction bases outside the gene matches: 8. The V gene's germline CDR1 is ENHRY and CDR2 SYGVKD. The CDR3 reads CAISGQGARLGYTF. Written as DNA, the CDR3 is TGTGCCATCAGTGGGCAGGGGGCTCGGCTTGGCTACACCTTC.

This chain links TRBV4-3 with TRBJ1-1; TRBD1 might be the D (5 bases). Germline V gives CDR1 LGHNA, CDR2 YSLEER. There are 15 residues in the CDR3. V was pared by 0 bases and J by 1 base, with 9 bases between. The CDR3 here is CASSQEGQTNTEAFF. CDR3 nucleotides: TGCGCCAGCAGCCAAGAGGGGCAGACGAACACTGAAGCTTTCTTT.

The chain recombines TRBV3-1 (or the pseudogene TRBV3-2) with TRBJ2-5, with 8 bases lining up with TRBD2. The length of the CDR3 is 14 residues. CDR1 and CDR2 from the germline V gene are LGHDT and YNNKEL (reference sequence). The ends lost 7 bases at V and 5 bases at J; junction bases unmatched: 9. The CDR3 sequence: CASIEREYGETQYF. DNA for the CDR3: TGTGCCAGCATTGAGCGGGAGTATGGGGAGACCCAGTACTTC.

V usage is TRBV18 and J usage is TRBJ1-2, with TRBD1 matching over 9 bases. The CDR3 contains 15 residues. Losses at the gene ends were 0 bases for V and 4 bases for J; bases not matched to a gene: 3. CDR1 and CDR2 from the germline V gene are KGHSH and LQKENI. CDR3 protein: CASSPPGDRAYGYTF. The CDR3 DNA reads TGTGCCAGCTCACCACCCGGGGACAGGGCCTATGGCTACACCTTC. The full variable domain, completed using reference TRBV18 and TRBJ1-2, is NAGVMQNPRHLVRRRGQEARLRCSPMKGHSHVYWYRQLPEEGLKFMVYLQKENIIDESGMPKERFSAEFPKEGPSILRIQQVVRGDSAAYFCASSPPGDRAYGYTFGSGTRLTVV.

This chain connects TRBV18 to TRBJ2-3; 10 nucleotides match TRBD2. This CDR3 comprises 16 residues. V lost 0 bases, J lost 5 bases, and 5 bases stayed unmatched. Germline CDR1 is KGHSH and CDR2 is LQKENI. CDR3 coding DNA: TGTGCCAGCTCACCACCATCGGGACTAGCGAGAGATACGCAGTATTTT. Translated: CASSPPSGLARDTQYF.

The chain carries TRBV27 and TRBJ1-6; D uncertain. V was shortened by 3 bases and J by 0 bases, with 21 bases between the two germline ends. The CDR3 is 20 residues long. Germline CDR1 is MNHEY and CDR2 is SMNVEV (reference sequence). The CDR3: CASSFRYPIGESSYNSPLHF. Here the CDR3 DNA reads TGTGCCAGCAGTTTCAGGTATCCGATCGGGGAGAGCTCCTATAATTCACCCCTCCACTTT.

A word on this clone: At the DNA level, this CDR3 is encoded by other sequences in the same sample as well. The CDR3 protein is CSVERRLNTEAFF. The CDR3 DNA sequence: TGCAGCGTTGAACGGAGGTTGAACACTGAAGCTTTCTTT. V is TRBV29-1 and J is TRBJ1-1, with D unclear. Trimming pared 2 bases from V and 0 bases from J, leaving 7 bases between. The CDR3 is 13 amino acids. Looked up from germline, CDR1 is SQVTM and CDR2 is ANQGSEA.